The rows below give T cell receptor beta chains drawn from one sample of a study of T cells after yellow fever vaccination. MiXCR, run by TCRdb on the 5' RACE reads, gives a single entry per CDR3 protein. The sample lists roughly 500,000 distinct CDR3 sequences, around 21% occurring once. The starting material was PBMCs, obtained 15 days after the yellow fever booster vaccination. The receptors come from a man under 40 who received the YFV17D yellow fever vaccine. Each CDR3 is given with its conserved first and last residue. The D gene is left open where the match is weak. Rows may omit the clone size; those that give it use once, few, many or a size class.

v_gene	d_gene	j_gene	abundance	CDR3nt	CDR3aa
TRBV20-1	NA	TRBJ2-1	NA	TGCAGTGCTAGCGCCGATGAGCAGTTCTTC	CSASADEQFF
TRBV18	NA	TRBJ2-1	few	TGTGCCAGCTCACCACCCAACAGAGGGGGCAATGAGCAGTTCTTC	CASSPPNRGGNEQFF
TRBV20-1	NA	TRBJ2-7	NA	TGCAGTGCCGACCGGGAATCTTACGAGCAGTACTTC	CSADRESYEQYF
TRBV12-3/TRBV12-4	NA	TRBJ2-5	NA	TGTGCCAGCAGTCCTCAGGGTGGGTCCCGGGAGACCCAGTACTTC	CASSPQGGSRETQYF
TRBV20-1	NA	TRBJ2-1	few	TGCAGAGCACAAGACCCGACAAATGAGCAGTTCTTC	CRAQDPTNEQFF
TRBV6-2/TRBV6-3	TRBD2	TRBJ2-1	few	TGTGCCAGCAGTTACCCGTCTAGCGGGAGGGGAACCTACAATGAGCAGTTCTTC	CASSYPSSGRGTYNEQFF
TRBV7-9	NA	TRBJ2-7	few	TGTGCCAGCAGCCCATCCGGGCCGTTAGGAAACGAGCAGTACTTC	CASSPSGPLGNEQYF
TRBV7-6	TRBD2	TRBJ2-1	NA	TGTGCCAGCAGCTTAGTATTGGGCGGGAGGACCGGTGGCTCCTACAATGAGCAGTTCTTC	CASSLVLGGRTGGSYNEQFF
TRBV5-1	NA	TRBJ2-6	many	TGCGCCAGCAGCTTGGTGGTGCCTGGGGCCAACGTCCTGACTTTC	CASSLVVPGANVLTF
TRBV7-9	NA	TRBJ1-4	NA	TGTGCCAGCAGCTTATTTGGTGAAAAACTGTTTTTT	CASSLFGEKLFF
TRBV20-1	NA	TRBJ1-2	few	TGCAGTGCTAGAGAAGGACAGCGATATGGCTACACCTTC	CSAREGQRYGYTF
TRBV28	NA	TRBJ2-7	few	TGTGCCAGCAGTTACACAGATTTCTACGAGCAGTACTTC	CASSYTDFYEQYF
TRBV15	TRBD1	TRBJ2-1	NA	TGTGCCACCAGCAGAGAACGGGACAGCTCCTACAATGAGCAGTTCTTC	CATSRERDSSYNEQFF
TRBV6-6	NA	TRBJ2-7	few	TGTGCCTCAAAGGGCGGGACAACCTACGAGCAGTACTTC	CASKGGTTYEQYF
TRBV6-5	NA	TRBJ2-1	NA	TGTGCCAGCAGTTACCTGGCTCCCCCCTTGGTAGGGCAGTTCTTC	CASSYLAPPLVGQFF
TRBV6-2/TRBV6-3	NA	TRBJ1-1	NA	TGTGCCAGCAGTTATTTGCAGGCCCGAATGAACACTGAAGCTTTCTTT	CASSYLQARMNTEAFF
TRBV5-1	TRBD2	TRBJ2-1	NA	TGCGCCAGCAGCATGCAGACTAGCGGGAGGATCAATGAGCAGTTCTTC	CASSMQTSGRINEQFF
TRBV5-1	NA	TRBJ2-7	NA	TGCGCCAGCAGCGCCCGACGGGACACGTACTACGAGCAGTACTTC	CASSARRDTYYEQYF
TRBV20-1	TRBD1	TRBJ1-1	NA	TGCAGTGCTTTAGACAGGGTCGACACTGAAGCTTTCTTT	CSALDRVDTEAFF
TRBV5-1	NA	TRBJ2-7	NA	TGCGCCAGCAGCTTGTCGGCAGGCGGAACGAGCTCCTACGAGCAGTACTTC	CASSLSAGGTSSYEQYF
TRBV18	NA	TRBJ1-6	NA	TGTGCCAGCTCACCAAGACAGCCGCCCAATAATTCACCCCTCCACTTT	CASSPRQPPNNSPLHF
TRBV4-3	NA	TRBJ2-1	few	TGCGCCAGCAGCACTCCTGGCGGGTGGACGCCGATCGATGAGCAGTTCTTC	CASSTPGGWTPIDEQFF
TRBV12-3/TRBV12-4	NA	TRBJ2-7	NA	TGTGCCAGCAGTTCCGGCCCGAGTGGGTCCTACGAGCAGTACTTC	CASSSGPSGSYEQYF
TRBV7-6	TRBD2	TRBJ2-5	NA	TGTGCCAGCAGCTTCCCCGGGACTAGCTTGAGGAAAGAGACCCAGTACTTC	CASSFPGTSLRKETQYF
TRBV7-8	NA	TRBJ2-1	NA	TGTGCCAGCAGCTTAAAGGATGAGCAGTTCTTC	CASSLKDEQFF
TRBV7-3	NA	TRBJ2-3	few	TGTGCCAGCGGAGTATCAGATACGCAGTATTTT	CASGVSDTQYF
TRBV27	TRBD1	TRBJ2-7	few	TGTGCCAGCAAAAACTTAGGTGTCGGGACAGGGGGGGTCGAGCAGTACTTC	CASKNLGVGTGGVEQYF
TRBV7-2	TRBD2	TRBJ2-2	NA	TGTGCCAGCAGCTTACCCCAGGGAGGGACCGGGGAGCTGTTTTTT	CASSLPQGGTGELFF
TRBV5-1	NA	TRBJ1-6	few	TGCGCCAGCAGCCCCACCGGACGGGGGGCGGGGGACTCACCCCTCCACTTT	CASSPTGRGAGDSPLHF
TRBV20-1	NA	TRBJ2-2	NA	TGCAGTGCTAGAGATGGTGGGAGGCTTGTCGCCGGGGAGCTGTTTTTT	CSARDGGRLVAGELFF
TRBV19	TRBD2	TRBJ2-1	NA	TGTGCCAGTAGTATAGGCGGGAGAGTGAATGAGCAGTTCTTC	CASSIGGRVNEQFF
TRBV30	NA	TRBJ2-7	NA	TGTGCCTGGAGTGTCGGGGGAAGTGGTTACGAGCAGTACTTC	CAWSVGGSGYEQYF
TRBV5-1	TRBD2	TRBJ2-7	NA	TGCGCCAGCAGCTTGTGGGGGACTAGCAGCGAGCAGTACTTC	CASSLWGTSSEQYF
TRBV5-4	TRBD2	TRBJ2-3	NA	TGTGCCAGCAGCTTGGGGGTAGAACAGCCTTTACCGGGACTAGCGTCCTCGGATACGCAGTATTTT	CASSLGVEQPLPGLASSDTQYF
TRBV14	TRBD2	TRBJ2-2	NA	TGTGCCAGCAGCCAGGGACTAGTAAACACCGGGGAGCTGTTTTTT	CASSQGLVNTGELFF
TRBV6-2/TRBV6-3	NA	TRBJ2-3	few	TGTGCCAGCACGAGAAAGGGTACAGATACGCAGTATTTT	CASTRKGTDTQYF
TRBV5-4	TRBD2	TRBJ2-1	NA	TGTGCCAGCTCCGTTAAGCGGGAGGCTAACAATGAGCAGTTCTTC	CASSVKREANNEQFF
TRBV9	TRBD1	TRBJ2-1	few	TGTGCCAGCAGCGGACCCCGGGACAGGGGTTCCAATGAGCAGTTCTTC	CASSGPRDRGSNEQFF
TRBV5-5	NA	TRBJ2-2	NA	TGTGCCAGCAGCCTTACTAGATCCGGGGAGCTGTTTTTT	CASSLTRSGELFF
TRBV5-1	TRBD1	TRBJ1-2	few	TGCGCCAGCAGAACAGGGGCTGACTATGGCTACACCTTC	CASRTGADYGYTF
TRBV4-3	TRBD2	TRBJ2-1	few	TGCGCCAGCAGCCAAGGACTAGCCGACCCATACAATGAGCAGTTCTTC	CASSQGLADPYNEQFF
TRBV21-1	NA	TRBJ2-7	NA	TGTCTCCGGGACAGGGTCACCTACGAGCAGTACTTC	CLRDRVTYEQYF
TRBV20-1	NA	TRBJ1-5	few	TGCAGTGCTAGTTCTGTGACAGGCAATCAGCCCCAGCATTTT	CSASSVTGNQPQHF
TRBV5-6	NA	TRBJ2-2	NA	TGTGCCAGCAGACGGGACCTGACCACCGGGGAGCTGTTTTTT	CASRRDLTTGELFF
TRBV10-3	NA	TRBJ2-7	few	TGTGCCATCAGTGAGTCGAATGCAGGGGCCTACGAGCAGTACTTC	CAISESNAGAYEQYF
TRBV29-1	TRBD2	TRBJ2-7	NA	TGCAGCGTCGGCCAACTTGGGGAGGGCTACGAGCAGTACTTC	CSVGQLGEGYEQYF
TRBV18	TRBD2	TRBJ2-5	NA	TGTGCCAGCTCACCGACTAGCGGGGTCCAAGAGACCCAGTACTTC	CASSPTSGVQETQYF
TRBV5-1	TRBD2	TRBJ2-1	NA	TGCGCCAGCAGCCGGGGGGTGACTAGCGGGCTAAATGAGCAGTTCTTC	CASSRGVTSGLNEQFF
TRBV5-1	NA	TRBJ1-1	many	TGCGCCAGCAGCTTAATTTCCAGGTCATATGAAGCTTTCTTT	CASSLISRSYEAFF
TRBV4-3	NA	TRBJ2-1	NA	TGCGCCAGCAGCCAATCTAGGTCAGATTACAATGAGCAGTTCTTC	CASSQSRSDYNEQFF
TRBV20-1	NA	TRBJ2-7	few	TGCAGTGCACCCCTGACAAATACCTACGAGCAGTACTTC	CSAPLTNTYEQYF
TRBV10-1	TRBD1	TRBJ2-1	NA	TGCGCCAGCAGCGCCGGGACAGTGGCGGGCGAGCAGTTCTTC	CASSAGTVAGEQFF